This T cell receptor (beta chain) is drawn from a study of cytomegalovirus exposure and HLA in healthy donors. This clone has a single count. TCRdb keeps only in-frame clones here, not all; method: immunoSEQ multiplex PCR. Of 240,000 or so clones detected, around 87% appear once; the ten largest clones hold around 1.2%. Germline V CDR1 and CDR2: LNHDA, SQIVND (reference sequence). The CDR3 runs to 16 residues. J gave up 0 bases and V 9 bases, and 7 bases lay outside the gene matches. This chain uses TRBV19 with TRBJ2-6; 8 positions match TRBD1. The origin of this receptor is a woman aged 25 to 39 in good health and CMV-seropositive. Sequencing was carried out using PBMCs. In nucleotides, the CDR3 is TGTGCCAGCTGCGCGACAGGGGTCTCTGGGGCCAACGTCCTGACTTTC. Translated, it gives CASCATGVSGANVLTF.